The TCR beta chain under discussion was sequenced for a study of blood T cell repertoires in COVID-19 (dated by TCRdb to 2020 to 2021). Looking at the study overall: The collaborator samples originated in the United States, Italy and Spain and spanned the acute and convalescent phases of COVID-19. The material from the prospective study consisted of cDNA or gDNA derived from T cells, B-cell-depleted T cells, or PBMCs. Deeply sampled blood TCRbeta repertoires from subjects exposed to, actively infected with, or recovered from COVID-19 were included in the dataset. The repertoires were released in a freely available public database intended as a resource for research on the immune response to SARS-CoV-2. Samples came from the ongoing ImmuneRACE study (first 160 participants) plus 1,254 subjects from 6 global collaborators. A de-identified subject ID, COVID-19 status, age in years and sex were almost always included in the sample metadata. HLA class I and class II types, where available, came from metadata supplied by the sample provider rather than from assay-based typing.

Summary of the overall study and its limitations: The amount of clinical and demographic metadata varied by source and participant and was provided uncurated.

Collaborating institutions collected whole blood in K2EDTA tubes following their own protocols. For TCRbeta analysis, collaborators shipped samples as frozen whole blood, isolated PBMCs, or DNA extracted from either of those sample types. The trim is 1 base for V and 5 bases for J, with a gap of 7 bases between the germline ends. From cysteine to phenylalanine, the CDR3 is 12 amino acids long. The DNA shown is the 36-base CDR3, in frame from base 1. CDR1 is given as SGHKS and CDR2 as YYEKEE, both from the germline V gene (reference sequence). The immunoSEQ Assay, a bias-controlled multiplex PCR, was used to amplify TCRbeta CDR3 regions from genomic DNA. Per the original workflow: Within the assay, amplification of reference gene primers was used to estimate how many nucleated cells each sample contained. Sequence reads were collapsed and filtered to measure the absolute abundance of every unique TCRbeta CDR3 rearrangement. For each sample, productive Simpson clonality was calculated as the square root of Simpson's diversity index across productive rearrangements. TCRdb holds this immuneACCESS table with in-frame rearrangements only. Some clones are missing; in checked studies, unresolved V genes explain under half, and the rest has no known cause. V, J and clone size reflect that table, while D and trimming were determined from the DNA. The table for this sample lists roughly 110,000 clones; approximately 88% of them were counted only once. The ten largest clones take up approximately 0.77% of the sample.

Comment on this clone: What antigen it recognizes has not been identified. It has no much larger one-base neighbor in the sample; base qualities were not kept. This sample also contains other DNA sequences that code for the same CDR3.

The clonotype comes from a woman in her seventies with acute or convalescent COVID-19. The receptor chain draws on TRBV5-5 and TRBJ2-7, with a weak D call of TRBD2 (6 bases match). The sample comprised peripheral blood. The CDR3 protein sequence reads: CASSLTSHEQYF. In nucleotide form, the sequence is TGTGCCAGCAGCTTGACTAGCCACGAGCAGTACTTC.